Following are 28 T cell receptor beta chains from one sample sequenced in a study of T cell responses to AZD1222 COVID-19 vaccine. Sequencing used immunoSEQ multiplex PCR; TCRdb keeps in-frame clones, though not all of them. The sample carries approximately 130,000 clones, roughly 93% recorded once. The sample here was peripheral blood, taken on day 0 of AZD1222 vaccination. Source of these receptors: an adult in good health.

The rearrangement uses TRBV6-6 and TRBJ1-5; TRBD1 might be the D (5 bases). The germline CDR1 and CDR2 sequences are MNHNY and SVGAGI (reference sequence). This CDR3 region has 16 residues. The V end lost 3 bases, the J end lost 0 bases, and 12 bases lay between the germline ends. CDR3 sequence (DNA): TGTGCCAGCAGTTATGGAGGGGCGGATAGCAATCAGCCCCAGCATTTT. Its protein is CASSYGGADSNQPQHF.

This clone was recorded only once. The rearrangement joins TRBV7-9 to TRBJ2-7; D is unresolved. V shed 1 base and J shed 6 bases, with 10 bases lying between them. This CDR3 has 13 amino acids. CDR1 and CDR2 (germline): SEHNR, FQNEAQ (reference sequence). The CDR3 DNA is TGTGCCAGCAGCTTAGACGGGTTTCTCGAGCAGTACTTC. Translating gives CASSLDGFLEQYF.

The J gene is TRBJ1-6, the V gene TRBV6-7; weak D call: TRBD1 (6 bases). Being an ORF, TRBV6-7 has a function that is uncertain. This CDR3 has 16 amino acids. Trimming took off 2 bases at V and 2 bases at J, with 10 bases between the two ends. CDR3 sequence: CASSYRGAAYNSPLHF. CDR3 coding DNA: TGTGCCAGCAGTTACCGGGGGGCCGCCTATAATTCACCCCTCCACTTT.

The sample holds one count of this clone. The V and J genes are TRBV10-3 and TRBJ2-1; TRBD2 agrees at 8 bases. Germline trimming cut 0 bases from V and 15 bases from J; bases unmatched to any gene: 10. CDR3 size: 14 residues. In germline, CDR1 is ENHRY, CDR2 SYGVKD. The CDR3: CAISESEAGGNRFF. CDR3 bases: TGTGCCATCAGTGAGTCGGAGGCGGGAGGTAATCGGTTCTTC.

The chain recombines TRBV11-2 with TRBJ2-5, with D perhaps matching TRBD1 (5 bases). V was shortened by 8 bases and J by 0 bases, with 22 bases between the two germline ends. Germline V gene sequence: CDR1 SGHAT, CDR2 FQNNGV. CDR3 size: 17 residues. CDR3: CASALGVGTMYQETQYF. In nucleotides, the CDR3 is TGTGCCAGCGCCCTAGGGGTAGGAACAATGTACCAAGAGACCCAGTACTTC.

The chain combines TRBV14 with TRBJ2-1, with TRBD1 as a possible D gene (5 bases). The germline gives CDR1 SGHDN, CDR2 FVKESK. This CDR3 is 15 amino acids long. Trimming removed 4 bases from V and 4 bases from J, with 14 bases in between. In nucleotides, the CDR3 is TGTGCCAGCAGCCGTTCGACTGGGGCGTACAATGAGCAGTTCTTC. Translating it yields CASSRSTGAYNEQFF.

This sequence joins TRBV5-1 and TRBJ2-1; a possible D gene is TRBD1 (6 bases). Germline V gene sequence: CDR1 SGHRS, CDR2 YFSETQ. With 4 bases removed from V and 9 bases from J, the gap between germline ends came to 17 bases. This CDR3 is 14 amino acids long. CDR3 sequence: CASSQRQDGFEQFF. The DNA for the CDR3 is TGCGCCAGCAGCCAAAGACAGGATGGGTTTGAGCAGTTCTTC. The whole variable domain, remainder taken from reference TRBV5-1 and TRBJ2-1, is KAGVTQTPRYLIKTRGQQVTLSCSPISGHRSVSWYQQTPGQGLQFLFEYFSETQRNKGNFPGRFSGRQFSNSRSEMNVSTLELGDSALYLCASSQRQDGFEQFFGPGTRLTVL.

The chain recombines TRBV10-3 with TRBJ2-2; 10 bases fit TRBD1. With 6 bases clipped from V and 2 bases from J, the junction kept 3 bases outside the gene matches. Germline CDR1 and CDR2: ENHRY and SYGVKD. The CDR3 covers 15 residues. The CDR3 reads CAIRGTGANTGELFF. CDR3 nucleotide sequence: TGTGCCATCAGAGGGACAGGGGCAAACACCGGGGAGCTGTTTTTT.

The rearrangement joins TRBV5-1 to TRBJ2-5, with D perhaps given as TRBD1 or TRBD2 (5 bases each). The CDR3 is 17 residues long. V shed 1 base and J shed 0 bases, with 16 bases lying between them. CDR1 is SGHRS and CDR2 is YFSETQ in the germline V gene. For the CDR3, the DNA is TGCGCCAGCAGCTTGTCGGTTGGGACGACGTACCAAGAGACCCAGTACTTC. Translating gives CASSLSVGTTYQETQYF. Full variable domain (remainder filled in from reference TRBV5-1 and TRBJ2-5): KAGVTQTPRYLIKTRGQQVTLSCSPISGHRSVSWYQQTPGQGLQFLFEYFSETQRNKGNFPGRFSGRQFSNSRSEMNVSTLELGDSALYLCASSLSVGTTYQETQYFGPGTRLLVL.

V and J are TRBV28 and TRBJ1-2, with 8 bases matching TRBD1. Germline trimming cut 5 bases from V and 8 bases from J; bases unmatched to any gene: 10. The CDR3 has 14 residues. Germline V gene sequence: CDR1 MDHEN, CDR2 SYDVKM. The CDR3 DNA reads TGTGCCAGCAGTGAGGACAGGGTGTCGGAAGGCTACACCTTC. Protein product: CASSEDRVSEGYTF.

The chain carries TRBV4-3 and TRBJ1-1; 7 nucleotides line up with TRBD1. V lost 4 bases and J lost 3; bases outside the gene matches: 8. This CDR3 is 15 amino acids long. The germline gives CDR1 LGHNA, CDR2 YSLEER. DNA of the CDR3: TGCGCCAGCAGCCGTCAAAAGGGGGCTGACACTGAAGCTTTCTTT. Its protein product is CASSRQKGADTEAFF.

This rearrangement joins TRBV9 to TRBJ2-1; D possibly corresponds to TRBD2 (5 bases). Germline values: CDR1 SGDLS, CDR2 YYNGEE. With 0 bases removed from V and 4 bases from J, the gap between germline ends came to 11 bases. There are 15 residues in the CDR3. CDR3 sequence reads: CASSVAGGPYNEQFF. For the CDR3, the DNA is TGTGCCAGCAGCGTAGCTGGCGGGCCGTACAATGAGCAGTTCTTC.

The chain links TRBV7-2 to TRBJ2-5; 7 nucleotides match TRBD2. In germline, CDR1 is SGHTA, CDR2 FQGNSA. V shed 5 bases and J 5 bases; nucleotides not matched to a gene: 11. The length of the CDR3 is 15 residues. The CDR3 DNA reads TGTGCCAGCAGCCCGACTAGCCTAAGGTCTGAGACCCAGTACTTC. Translation gives CASSPTSLRSETQYF.

DNA of the CDR3: TGTGCCAGCAGTTCCCTTTTGACTAGCGGGAGTGAGCAGTTCTTC. It codes for CASSSLLTSGSEQFF. V gene TRBV27 combines with J gene TRBJ2-1, with 12 positions matching TRBD2. This CDR3 contains 15 residues. Per germline, CDR1 MNHEY and CDR2 SMNVEV (reference sequence). With 4 bases clipped from V and 9 bases from J, the junction kept 7 bases outside the gene matches.

In DNA form, the CDR3 reads TGTGCCAGCTCACCGAGGACAGGGGATTATGGCTACACCTTC. Protein sequence: CASSPRTGDYGYTF. This chain connects TRBV18 to TRBJ1-2; 9 positions match TRBD1. V was clipped by 3 bases and J by 5 bases; unmatched bases: 4. Germline CDR1 reads KGHSH; CDR2 reads LQKENI. The CDR3 consists of 14 residues.

The gene calls are TRBV2 and TRBJ2-5; D may be TRBD1 (5 bases). Germline V lookup: CDR1 SNHLY, CDR2 FYNNEI. The CDR3 is made up of 12 amino acids. The V gene lost 4 bases and the J gene lost 2 bases, with 5 bases spanning the gap. The CDR3 spells CASSGQQETQYF. DNA for the CDR3: TGTGCCAGCAGTGGACAGCAAGAGACCCAGTACTTC. The whole variable domain, remainder taken from reference TRBV2 and TRBJ2-5, is EPEVTQTPSHQVTQMGQEVILRCVPISNHLYFYWYRQILGQKVEFLVSFYNNEISEKSEIFDDQFSVERPDGSNFTLKIRSTKLEDSAMYFCASSGQQETQYFGPGTRLLVL.

The J gene is TRBJ2-1, the V gene TRBV6-5; D ambiguous. Trimming shortened V by 8 bases and J by 2 bases, and 7 bases separated the two germline ends. The germline CDR1 and CDR2 sequences are MNHEY and SVGAGI. The CDR3 is 12 residues long. CDR3 coding DNA: TGTGCCAGCGGCGGACCCTACAATGAGCAGTTCTTC. Residues: CASGGPYNEQFF.

The J gene is TRBJ1-2, the V gene TRBV28, with TRBD1 identical over 7 bases. CDR3 length: 15 residues. CDR1 is MDHEN and CDR2 is SYDVKM in the germline V gene. V was pared by 6 bases and J by 8 bases, with 15 bases of the junction left unmatched. The CDR3 coding sequence is TGTGCCAGCAGGCTGACGATGCGGACAGGCATGGGCTACACCTTC. It translates to CASRLTMRTGMGYTF.

DNA of the CDR3: TGTGCCAGCAGCCAAGAACTAGCGGGGTCAGATACGCAGTATTTT. This gives the protein CASSQELAGSDTQYF. The J gene is TRBJ2-3, the V gene TRBV4-2; 10 bases are shared with TRBD2. With V trimmed by 0 bases and J by 4 bases, 1 base remained unmatched. CDR3 length equals 15 residues. The V gene's germline CDR1 is LGHNA and CDR2 YNFKEQ.

A word on this clone: The sample has other DNA sequences that encode this CDR3 too. The chain recombines TRBV5-4 with TRBJ2-1, with TRBD2 matching over 11 bases. CDR1 SGHNT and CDR2 YYREEE come from the germline V gene (reference sequence). CDR3 size: 15 residues. J was trimmed by 5 bases and V by 2 bases; bases with no gene match: 3. The CDR3 DNA is TGTGCCAGCAGCTTAGGGGGACTAGCGGACAATGAGCAGTTCTTC. It specifies CASSLGGLADNEQFF.

CDR3 nucleotides: TGCGCCAGCAGCCATTTTTCTGGTCGAATCAACACTGAAGCTTTCTTT. Protein: CASSHFSGRINTEAFF. The J gene is TRBJ1-1, the V gene TRBV4-1; no clear D. The CDR3 is made up of 16 amino acids. CDR1 and CDR2 (germline): MGHRA, YSYEKL. Trimming removed 3 bases at V and 2 bases at J, with 16 bases between.

J is TRBJ2-7 and V is TRBV19, with D maybe TRBD1 (6 bases). Trimming took off 6 bases at V and 4 bases at J, with 16 bases between the two ends. This CDR3 has 14 residues. From germline, CDR1 is LNHDA and CDR2 SQIVND (reference sequence). The CDR3 loop is CASRAFEGEYEQYF. CDR3 in DNA: TGTGCCAGTAGGGCCTTTGAGGGGGAATACGAGCAGTACTTC.

V gene TRBV19 combines with J gene TRBJ2-2; TRBD2 agrees at 9 bases. V shed 4 bases and J 0 bases; nucleotides not matched to a gene: 3. The CDR3 is made up of 16 amino acids. The germline V gene encodes CDR1 LNHDA and CDR2 SQIVND (reference sequence). The CDR3 region is CASSTLAGANTGELFF. DNA for the CDR3: TGTGCCAGTAGTACCTTAGCGGGAGCGAACACCGGGGAGCTGTTTTTT.

V usage is TRBV28 and J usage is TRBJ1-5; 7 bases agree with TRBD1. V was pared by 5 bases and J by 5 bases, with 12 bases of the junction left unmatched. This CDR3 has 16 residues. In germline, CDR1 is MDHEN, CDR2 SYDVKM. The CDR3 region is CASSPQGQAPDQPQHF. CDR3 nucleotides: TGTGCCAGCAGTCCTCAAGGACAGGCCCCCGATCAGCCCCAGCATTTT. Filled out from reference TRBV28 and TRBJ1-5, the complete variable domain reads DVKVTQSSRYLVKRTGEKVFLECVQDMDHENMFWYRQDPGLGLRLIYFSYDVKMKEKGDIPEGYSVSREKKERFSLILESASTNQTSMYLCASSPQGQAPDQPQHFGDGTRLSIL.

As regards this clone: Other DNA sequences in the sample encode the same CDR3. The chain links TRBV3-1 (or the pseudogene TRBV3-2) to TRBJ1-1, with 9 bases lining up with TRBD1. CDR1 and CDR2 from the germline V gene are LGHDT and YNNKEL (reference sequence). The J segment lost 5 bases and the V segment lost 1 base, leaving 2 bases of the junction unmatched. The length of the CDR3 is 14 residues. CDR3 DNA sequence: TGTGCCAGCAGCCAAGGCGACAGGGGGACTGAAGCTTTCTTT. It is translated as CASSQGDRGTEAFF.

In nucleotides, the CDR3 is TGTGCCAGCAGATTTAGCGGGAGGGCGGTCAACAATGAGCAGTTCTTC. Its translation: CASRFSGRAVNNEQFF. The V and J genes are TRBV11-2 and TRBJ2-1; 11 bases line up with TRBD2. The V gene end was trimmed by 6 bases and the J gene end by 5 bases; junction bases not matched to a gene: 9. The V gene's germline CDR1 is SGHAT and CDR2 FQNNGV. The CDR3 runs to 16 residues.

The V call is TRBV3-1 (or the pseudogene TRBV3-2), the J call TRBJ1-2; TRBD1 aligns across 8 bases. Germline lookup yields CDR1 LGHDT and CDR2 YNNKEL (reference sequence). With V trimmed by 4 bases and J by 7 bases, 2 bases remained unmatched. The length of the CDR3 is 12 residues. CDR3 amino acids: CASSPDRGGYTF. The CDR3 DNA reads TGTGCCAGCAGCCCTGACAGGGGTGGCTACACCTTC.

The rearrangement uses TRBV6-6 and TRBJ1-5; tentatively, D is TRBD1 (5 bases). This CDR3 comprises 15 residues. Trimming left V 4 bases short and J 4 bases short, with 14 bases between. Germline V gene data show CDR1 as MNHNY and CDR2 as SVGAGI (reference sequence). CDR3 coding DNA: TGTGCCAGCAGTTCCAGACAGAGCGGGAATCAGCCCCAGCATTTT. Translation gives CASSSRQSGNQPQHF.